This record looks at one TCR beta chain sequence and its context. Its antigen is not known. With 1 base removed from V and 8 bases from J, the gap between germline ends came to 12 bases. This CDR3 has 14 amino acids. CDR1 is SGHTA and CDR2 is FQGNSA in the germline V gene. TCRdb re-called the reads through MiXCR, storing one row per CDR3 protein. In the table there are about 63,000 distinct CDR3 sequences, around 20% of which are singletons. The sample originates from a study of T cell repertoires in cytomegalovirus infection. Looking at the study overall: As its CMV epitopes, the study selected recently identified HLA-C-restricted and well-studied HLA-B-restricted targets. CMV infection plus the matching HLA type was flagged by public TCR beta signatures. Whole-study results and caveats: HLA-C-restricted CMV-specific TCR beta clonotypes were dominant in the ex vivo response. The cumulative frequency of public TCR beta families distinguished individuals who carried CMV together with the relevant HLA.

This chain uses TRBV7-2 with TRBJ2-1; possibly TRBD1 for D (6 bases). The sequencing used CD8+ T cells from cultured PBMCs, collected from culture after CMV antigen stimulation. This receptor was taken from a human donor in good health (CMV status not recorded). Some clones in this sample may be carry-over from other donors' samples. The CDR3 protein is CASSLDQGSDEQFF. CDR3 nucleotide sequence: TGTGCCAGCAGCTTAGACCAGGGGTCCGATGAGCAGTTCTTC.